This paragraph covers one T cell receptor (beta chain) sequence. This entry is derived from a study of blood T cell repertoires in COVID-19. Across the whole study: Samples of COVID-19 (acute and convalescent) were obtained from the United States, Italy and Spain.

V trimming: 6 bases; J trimming: 2 bases; junction bases outside the gene matches: 3. From germline, CDR1 is ENHRY and CDR2 SYGVKD. This CDR3 spans 13 amino acids. As handled by the study authors: From reference gene primer amplification, estimates of nucleated cell counts were derived. Method: immunoSEQ multiplex PCR; TCRdb's copy keeps in-frame clones and lacks some. V, J and clone size are those of that table, while D and trimming were read from the DNA. The table shows some 220,000 clones, with around 87% occurring only once. Participants came from about two dozen US areas, aged about 18 to 89 years.

The source material was PBMCs or T cells enriched from blood (not recorded which). The rearrangement uses TRBV10-3 and TRBJ2-5; 7 nucleotides agree with TRBD1. This TCR was sampled from a woman aged 18 to 35 in a cohort exposed to, infected with or recovered from COVID-19 (not recorded which). The DNA for the CDR3 is TGTGCCATCAGGGCGACAGGGCAAGAGACCCAGTACTTC. Translating gives CAIRATGQETQYF.